This T cell receptor beta chain was documented in a study of control samples from healthy donors and cancer patients. CDR1 is LNHDA and CDR2 is SQIVND in the germline V gene (reference sequence). The V end was cut by 3 bases, the J end by 3 bases, with 12 bases between. The CDR3 is 15 amino acids. Assay: immunoSEQ multiplex PCR; the TCRdb copy retains only in-frame clones and omits some. The data contain 30,000 to 40,000 clones, approximately 90% of them singletons. This clone appeared once. This sequence originates from a middle-aged woman with lung cancer. The material sequenced was PBMCs. The chain is built from TRBV19 and TRBJ1-5; no clear D. The CDR3 coding sequence is TGTGCCAGTAGTATCGAGGAGGGTCTCAATCAGCCCCAGCATTTT. This translates into CASSIEEGLNQPQHF. Complete variable domain (other parts from reference TRBV19 and TRBJ1-5): DGGITQSPKYLFRKEGQNVTLSCEQNLNHDAMYWYRQDPGQGLRLIYYSQIVNDFQKGDIAEGYSVSREKKESFPLTVTSAQKNPTAFYLCASSIEEGLNQPQHFGDGTRLSIL.